This T cell receptor (beta chain) derives from a study of cytomegalovirus exposure and HLA in healthy donors. The length of the CDR3 is 15 residues. Germline CDR1 is SGDLS and CDR2 is YYNGEE. The V and J ends lost 2 bases and 6 bases, in that order; junction bases with no gene match: 5. Study-wide findings and caveats: Earlier analysis looked at TCR beta V segments, and most were productive about 87% or about 30% of the time.

It was with 60 Vbeta and 13 Jbeta primers that the PCR ran. Method: immunoSEQ multiplex PCR; TCRdb's copy keeps in-frame clones and lacks some. The sample shows about 150,000 clones, approximately 68% of them seen only once. A note on this clone: Its antigen is not known.

This TCR derives from a man in his fifties or sixties in good health and CMV-seronegative. The genes are TRBV9 and TRBJ1-1; TRBD1 agrees at 12 bases. Sample: PBMCs. CDR3 nucleotides: TGTGCCAGCAGCGTTTCGGGGACAGGGGGCTCTGAAGCTTTCTTT. Protein: CASSVSGTGGSEAFF.